These 24 T cell receptor beta chains were all obtained from the same sample, sequenced in a study of blood T cell repertoires in COVID-19. The method was immunoSEQ multiplex PCR; TCRdb's version includes in-frame clones alone and lacks a portion of them. The sample lists nearly 350,000 clones, 88% occurring once. Sequencing used peripheral blood. These receptors were collected from a woman in her 70s with COVID-19, enrolled during active disease.

J is TRBJ1-2 and V is TRBV2; TRBD1 aligns across 7 bases. Germline CDR1 reads SNHLY; CDR2 reads FYNNEI. This CDR3 is 15 amino acids long. The V segment lost 2 bases and the J segment 4 bases; nucleotides outside the gene matches: 7. CDR3 sequence reads: CASSETEGASYGYTF. In nucleotides, the CDR3 is TGTGCCAGCAGTGAAACTGAGGGGGCGAGCTATGGCTACACCTTC.

The CDR3 DNA follows: TGTGCCAGCAGCCCTCCAGGGGGACAGTTGTACTTC. Its translation is CASSPPGGQLYF. The V and J genes are TRBV12-3 or TRBV12-4 and TRBJ2-7; TRBD1 matches 7 bases. This CDR3 comprises 12 residues. V trimming: 6 bases; J trimming: 12 bases; junction bases outside the gene matches: 11.

V is TRBV6-5 and J is TRBJ1-3; maybe TRBD1 (5 bases). The V and J ends lost 0 bases and 0 bases respectively, with 9 bases between them. The germline gives CDR1 MNHEY, CDR2 SVGAGI. The CDR3 covers 16 residues. The CDR3 loop is CASSYSPDSSGNTIYF. The DNA of the CDR3 is TGTGCCAGCAGTTACTCTCCCGACAGCTCTGGAAACACCATATATTTT.

The chain joins TRBV4-3 to TRBJ2-3, with 9 bases fitting TRBD2. Per germline, CDR1 LGHNA and CDR2 YSLEER. The CDR3 runs 16 residues. V shed 2 bases, J shed 2 bases, and the junction held 5 bases outside the gene matches. The CDR3 protein is CASSQSLAGNTDTQYF. As DNA, the CDR3 is TGCGCCAGCAGCCAATCCCTAGCGGGGAACACAGATACGCAGTATTTT.

J is TRBJ2-7 and V is TRBV7-2; 7 nucleotides agree with TRBD2. Trimming took 0 bases from V and 2 from J; bases not matched to a gene: 4. This CDR3 spans 15 amino acids. From germline, CDR1 is SGHTA and CDR2 FQGNSA. CDR3 residues: CASSLAGGYAYEQYF. CDR3 DNA: TGTGCCAGCAGCTTAGCGGGGGGGTACGCCTACGAGCAGTACTTC. The complete variable domain, with remaining parts taken from reference TRBV7-2 and TRBJ2-7, reads GAGVSQSPSNKVTEKGKDVELRCDPISGHTALYWYRQSLGQGLEFLIYFQGNSAPDKSGLPSDRFSAERTGGSVSTLTIQRTQQEDSAVYLCASSLAGGYAYEQYFGPGTRLTVT.

The chain couples TRBV20-1 to TRBJ1-2; D remains unclear. Deletions cut 1 base from V and 8 bases from J, with 8 bases between. This CDR3 is built from 11 residues. In germline, CDR1 is DFQATT, CDR2 SNEGSKA (reference sequence). CDR3 loop: CSARGPLGYTF. The CDR3 DNA is TGCAGTGCTAGAGGTCCCCTGGGCTACACCTTC.

The chain joins TRBV6-6 to TRBJ1-3; 10 bases map to TRBD1. The CDR3 sequence is 14 residues long. Germline V lookup: CDR1 MNHNY, CDR2 SVGAGI (reference sequence). Germline trimming cut 5 bases from V and 7 bases from J; bases unmatched to any gene: 5. The chain's CDR3 is CASSPTGGINTIYF. In DNA form, the CDR3 reads TGTGCCAGCAGTCCGACAGGGGGCATTAACACCATATATTTT.

This chain connects TRBV7-9 to TRBJ2-2, with TRBD1 identical over 7 bases. J gave up 4 bases and V 1 base, and 3 bases lay outside the gene matches. CDR3 length: 15 amino acids. Germline assignment: CDR1 SEHNR and CDR2 FQNEAQ (reference sequence). The CDR3, as DNA: TGTGCCAGCAGCTTAGAAGGGGGCGGCACCGGGGAGCTGTTTTTT. Protein product: CASSLEGGGTGELFF.

As concerns this clone: This sample includes further DNA sequences coding for the same CDR3. The chain employs TRBV19 and TRBJ2-3, with 11 bases fitting TRBD2. CDR1 is LNHDA, CDR2 SQIVND, per germline (reference sequence). The trim removed 3 bases at V and 3 bases at J, leaving 2 bases unmatched. The CDR3 has 15 residues. In nucleotides, the CDR3 is TGTGCCAGTAGTATTCTAGCGGGGGGAACAGATACGCAGTATTTT. Translating it yields CASSILAGGTDTQYF.

This clone was found a few times. This chain links TRBV18 with TRBJ1-6, with D possibly being TRBD1 (6 bases). Germline V lookup: CDR1 KGHSH, CDR2 LQKENI. V lost 6 bases to trimming and J lost 9 bases, with 12 bases between them. The CDR3 extends over 13 amino acids. DNA for the CDR3: TGTGCCAGCTCTGGCGACAGGTTTTCACCCCTCCACTTT. Translating gives CASSGDRFSPLHF. The whole variable domain, filled in from reference TRBV18 and TRBJ1-6, reads NAGVMQNPRHLVRRRGQEARLRCSPMKGHSHVYWYRQLPEEGLKFMVYLQKENIIDESGMPKERFSAEFPKEGPSILRIQQVVRGDSAAYFCASSGDRFSPLHFGNGTRLTVT.

V is TRBV3-1 (or the pseudogene TRBV3-2) and J is TRBJ1-1; D gene uncertain. CDR3 length: 14 residues. Germline V CDR1 and CDR2: LGHDT, YNNKEL (reference sequence). V lost 1 base to trimming and J lost 0 bases, with 6 bases between them. Here the CDR3 DNA reads TGTGCCAGCAGCCAAGTACACATGAACACTGAAGCTTTCTTT. Its translation: CASSQVHMNTEAFF.

This clone came up a few times. The V call is TRBV30, the J call TRBJ2-4, with D maybe TRBD1 (5 bases). Between the trimmed V and J ends, which lost 0 bases and 9 bases, there was a span of 18 bases. CDR3 size: 15 residues. Germline V gene data show CDR1 as GTSNPN and CDR2 as SVGIG (reference sequence). The CDR3: CAWSVGWGITPIQYF. In DNA form, the CDR3 reads TGTGCCTGGAGTGTAGGTTGGGGCATAACCCCCATTCAGTACTTC.

The rearrangement links TRBV14 to TRBJ1-6; tentatively, D is TRBD1 (5 bases). This CDR3 comprises 16 residues. V lost 0 bases to trimming and J lost 7 bases, with 13 bases between them. The germline gives CDR1 SGHDN, CDR2 FVKESK. CDR3: CASSQDVGVVNSPLHF. In nucleotides, the CDR3 is TGTGCCAGCAGCCAAGACGTAGGGGTTGTAAATTCACCCCTCCACTTT.

The rearrangement joins TRBV7-2 to TRBJ2-3; no firm D call. Germline values: CDR1 SGHTA, CDR2 FQGNSA. V was clipped by 5 bases and J by 6 bases, with 9 bases between them. This CDR3 has 12 amino acids. This CDR3 reads CASSATVDTQYF. The DNA for the CDR3 is TGTGCCAGCAGCGCTACCGTGGATACGCAGTATTTT.

The chain is built from TRBV6-1 and TRBJ2-3, with 9 bases aligning to TRBD1. The junction had 21 bases not matched to a gene; V was cut back by 4 bases and J by 4 bases. CDR1 and CDR2 from the germline V gene are MNHNS and SASEGT. This CDR3 is built from 20 residues. CDR3 in amino acids: CASSGLPGQGPGNSPDTQYF. The CDR3 region has the DNA TGTGCCAGCAGTGGACTGCCGGGACAGGGACCTGGGAACTCCCCAGATACGCAGTATTTT.

The chain joins TRBV5-1 to TRBJ1-2; D possibly corresponds to TRBD1 (6 bases). V lost 3 bases and J lost 8, with 14 bases in between. The CDR3 has 13 amino acids. CDR1 is SGHRS, CDR2 YFSETQ, per germline. This CDR3 reads CASSYGGQEGYTF. Here the CDR3 DNA reads TGCGCCAGCAGCTACGGGGGGCAAGAAGGCTACACCTTC.

J is TRBJ1-2 and V is TRBV4-3; D is possibly TRBD1 (6 bases). From germline, CDR1 is LGHNA and CDR2 YSLEER. This CDR3 has 16 residues. Trimming left V 6 bases short and J 3 bases short, with 20 bases between. CDR3 coding DNA: TGCGCCAGCAGGGGAGCCGGGGGGGCCGCACACTATGGCTACACCTTC. This gives the protein CASRGAGGAAHYGYTF.

The J gene is TRBJ1-2, the V gene TRBV5-4, with 8 bases fitting TRBD1. Germline CDR1 and CDR2: SGHNT and YYREEE (reference sequence). This CDR3 contains 16 residues. The J segment lost 0 bases and the V segment lost 4 bases, leaving 8 bases of the junction unmatched. For the CDR3, the DNA is TGTGCCAGCAGCCCTGGACAGGGTCTATCTAACTATGGCTACACCTTC. It encodes CASSPGQGLSNYGYTF.

J is TRBJ1-1 and V is TRBV19; D might be TRBD1 (6 bases). CDR1 and CDR2 (germline): LNHDA, SQIVND (reference sequence). The CDR3 runs to 15 residues. The V end lost 5 bases, the J end lost 4 bases, and 17 bases lay between the germline ends. In DNA, the CDR3 is TGTGCCAGTAGTTTCCGGGGGGCGCTTGGCACTGAAGCTTTCTTT. Its translation is CASSFRGALGTEAFF. Full variable domain (remainder filled in from reference TRBV19 and TRBJ1-1): DGGITQSPKYLFRKEGQNVTLSCEQNLNHDAMYWYRQDPGQGLRLIYYSQIVNDFQKGDIAEGYSVSREKKESFPLTVTSAQKNPTAFYLCASSFRGALGTEAFFGQGTRLTVV.

The genes are TRBV7-2 and TRBJ2-7, with TRBD1 matching 7 bases. The CDR3 spans 13 residues. Germline-derived CDR1 and CDR2 are SGHTA and FQGNSA. V trimming: 5 bases; J trimming: 3 bases; junction bases outside the gene matches: 4. The CDR3 region has the DNA TGTGCCAGCAGCATCGACAGGGTCTACGAGCAGTACTTC. It encodes CASSIDRVYEQYF.

The V gene is TRBV7-2, the J gene TRBJ1-2; the D gene is possibly TRBD1 (5 bases). Germline values: CDR1 SGHTA, CDR2 FQGNSA. V lost 5 bases and J lost 4, with 17 bases in between. The length of the CDR3 is 15 residues. The CDR3 DNA sequence: TGTGCCAGCAGCGTAGTCCCGACAGTTATCTATGGCTACACCTTC. It is translated as CASSVVPTVIYGYTF.

The DNA of the CDR3 is TGTGCCAGTAGTCCCAGACAGGGGCGGGAGACCCAGTACTTC. It translates to CASSPRQGRETQYF. This chain joins TRBV19 and TRBJ2-5; 8 nucleotides agree with TRBD1. The junction had 7 bases not matched to a gene; V was cut back by 5 bases and J by 5 bases. The CDR3 has 14 residues. The germline CDR1 and CDR2 sequences are LNHDA and SQIVND (reference sequence).

The chain uses TRBV11-3 and TRBJ2-7; TRBD1 matches at 12 bases. The CDR3 covers 15 residues. V trimming: 5 bases; J trimming: 5 bases; junction bases outside the gene matches: 7. Germline assignment: CDR1 SGHNT and CDR2 YENEEA. The CDR3: CASSPSGTGGNEQYF. The CDR3, as DNA: TGTGCCAGCAGCCCCTCCGGGACAGGGGGCAACGAGCAGTACTTC.

CDR3 in amino acids: CASSWAVGQPQHF. The DNA for the CDR3 is TGTGCCAGTAGTTGGGCAGTCGGACAGCCCCAGCATTTT. The V call is TRBV19, the J call TRBJ1-5; D not resolved. This CDR3 is built from 13 residues. The V gene's germline CDR1 is LNHDA and CDR2 SQIVND (reference sequence). V shed 5 bases and J shed 7 bases, with 12 bases lying between them.